The 25 T cell receptor beta chains below were found in one sample sequenced in a study of cytomegalovirus exposure and HLA in healthy donors. The PCR employed 60 Vbeta primers together with 13 Jbeta primers. Only in-frame clones appear in the TCRdb table, and some are missing; sequencing was by immunoSEQ multiplex PCR. This table lists approximately 38,000 clones. The sample taken for sequencing was PBMCs. Receptors were obtained from a man younger than 45 in good health and CMV-seronegative.

With respect to this clone: At one end, the junction sequence differs from germline, possibly due to a read error. V usage is TRBV29-1 and J usage is TRBJ2-5; the D gene is possibly TRBD2 (6 bases). The CDR3 runs to 12 residues. CDR1 is SQVTM and CDR2 is ANQGSEA in the germline V gene. CDR3 DNA: TGCAGCGTGGAAGGCCTAGCGGAGACCCAGTACTTC. Translated: CSVEGLAETQYF. Together with reference TRBV29-1 and TRBJ2-5, the CDR3 gives the full variable domain: SAVISQKPSRDICQRGTSLTIQCQVDSQVTMMFWYRQQPGQSLTLIATANQGSEATYESGFVIDKFPISRPNLTFSTLTVSNMSPEDSSIYLCSVEGLAETQYFGPGTRLLVL.

The chain links TRBV29-1 to TRBJ2-1; 10 bases are a match to TRBD2. The CDR3 sequence is 14 residues long. J gave up 7 bases and V 7 bases, and 10 bases lay outside the gene matches. Looked up from germline, CDR1 is SQVTM and CDR2 is ANQGSEA. The chain's CDR3 is CSDRDQAGGNEQFF. CDR3 sequence (DNA): TGCAGCGACCGGGACCAAGCGGGAGGGAATGAGCAGTTCTTC.

The chain recombines TRBV6-5 with TRBJ2-3; TRBD2 agrees at 11 bases. V gave up 7 bases and J gave up 4 bases; unmatched junction bases: 4. CDR3 length: 14 residues. Germline CDR1 MNHEY, CDR2 SVGAGI. The CDR3 nucleotides are TGTGCCAGCACCACTAGCGGGAGCTCAGATACGCAGTATTTT. Its translation is CASTTSGSSDTQYF.

V gene TRBV19 combines with J gene TRBJ2-7; 7 bases fit TRBD1. With V trimmed by 6 bases and J by 6 bases, 11 bases remained unmatched. Germline CDR1 reads LNHDA; CDR2 reads SQIVND (reference sequence). The CDR3 totals 14 residues. The CDR3 DNA reads as TGTGCCAGTAGCCGACAGGGTAGGGCTAGCGAGCAGTACTTC. It encodes CASSRQGRASEQYF.

The J gene is TRBJ1-2, the V gene TRBV6-6; D not certain. Germline lookup yields CDR1 MNHNY and CDR2 SVGAGI (reference sequence). The V gene lost 7 bases and the J gene lost 0 bases, with 12 bases spanning the gap. CDR3 length: 14 amino acids. CDR3 sequence: CASTSITTNYGYTF. In DNA form, the CDR3 reads TGTGCCAGCACCTCCATTACTACTAACTATGGCTACACCTTC.

The V call is TRBV11-1, the J call TRBJ2-5, with TRBD2 identical over 15 bases. Germline CDR1 and CDR2: SGHAT and FQDESV (reference sequence). The V segment lost 5 bases and the J segment 5 bases; nucleotides outside the gene matches: 9. CDR3 length: 17 amino acids. The CDR3 is CASSQWTSGRAGETQYF. The CDR3 nucleotides are TGTGCCAGCAGCCAATGGACTAGCGGGAGGGCCGGGGAGACCCAGTACTTC. Complete variable domain (other parts from reference TRBV11-1 and TRBJ2-5): EAEVAQSPRYKITEKSQAVAFWCDPISGHATLYWYRQILGQGPELLVQFQDESVVDDSQLPKDRFSAERLKGVDSTLKIQPAELGDSAMYLCASSQWTSGRAGETQYFGPGTRLLVL.

DNA of the CDR3: TGTGCCATACAGGCCGGGGGTCTGAACACTGAAGCTTTCTTT. Protein: CAIQAGGLNTEAFF. V is TRBV10-3 and J is TRBJ1-1; a weak D match, TRBD1 (5 bases). The V end lost 9 bases, the J end lost 0 bases, and 14 bases lay between the germline ends. The CDR3 runs 14 residues. In germline, CDR1 is ENHRY, CDR2 SYGVKD.

The J gene is TRBJ2-7, the V gene TRBV6-1; 7 nucleotides match TRBD1. The CDR3 covers 15 residues. V lost 3 bases and J lost 6; bases outside the gene matches: 11. Germline assignment: CDR1 MNHNS and CDR2 SASEGT. The CDR3 protein is CASSEPQGRIGEQYF. The CDR3 coding sequence is TGTGCCAGCAGTGAGCCACAGGGGCGGATCGGCGAGCAGTACTTC.

This chain uses TRBV5-1 with TRBJ1-6; maybe TRBD1 (6 bases). This CDR3 is built from 13 residues. The germline V gene has CDR1 SGHRS and CDR2 YFSETQ. V lost 2 bases, J lost 8 bases, and 8 bases lay in between. CDR3 amino acids: CASSFNRDSPLHF. In DNA, the CDR3 is TGCGCCAGCAGCTTTAACAGGGATTCACCCCTCCACTTT.

The chain joins TRBV30 to TRBJ2-7; D is undetermined. Between the trimmed V and J ends, which lost 1 base and 3 bases, there was a span of 10 bases. This CDR3 is 13 amino acids long. CDR1 and CDR2 from the germline V gene are GTSNPN and SVGIG (reference sequence). The CDR3 nucleotides read TGTGCCTGGAGTGCCCGTACTATCTACGAGCAGTACTTC. Amino acids: CAWSARTIYEQYF. The variable domain in full, with the rest retrieved from reference TRBV30 and TRBJ2-7, is SQTIHQWPATLVQPVGSPLSLECTVEGTSNPNLYWYRQAAGRGLQLLFYSVGIGQISSEVPQNLSASRPQDRQFILSSKKLLLSDSGFYLCAWSARTIYEQYFGPGTRLTVT.

The rearrangement uses TRBV7-6 and TRBJ2-3, with TRBD1 matching 7 bases. CDR1 is SGHVS, CDR2 FNYEAQ, per germline. J gave up 0 bases and V 4 bases, and 7 bases lay outside the gene matches. The CDR3 has 16 residues. CDR3 sequence (DNA): TGTGCCAGCAGCTCCCTCGGGACAGCTAGCACAGATACGCAGTATTTT. Its protein is CASSSLGTASTDTQYF.

This rearrangement joins TRBV30 to TRBJ1-1; 8 bases map to TRBD1. The germline V gene has CDR1 GTSNPN and CDR2 SVGIG (reference sequence). The CDR3 totals 13 residues. The ends lost 4 bases at V and 2 bases at J; junction bases unmatched: 3. The CDR3, as DNA: TGTGCCTGGACGGGACAGGTAAACACTGAAGCTTTCTTT. Its translation is CAWTGQVNTEAFF.

The chain has TRBV7-9 and TRBJ1-2; no reliable D call. V lost 1 base and J lost 4, with 13 bases in between. The CDR3 sequence is 15 residues long. Germline V lookup: CDR1 SEHNR, CDR2 FQNEAQ (reference sequence). CDR3 protein: CASSLVTSVRYGYTF. CDR3 DNA: TGTGCCAGCAGCTTAGTTACGTCGGTTCGCTATGGCTACACCTTC.

The rearrangement joins TRBV9 to TRBJ1-6, with D perhaps matching TRBD1 (6 bases). V dropped 4 bases and J dropped 9 bases, with 17 bases sitting between them. CDR1 is SGDLS, CDR2 YYNGEE, per germline. There are 15 residues in the CDR3. CDR3 DNA sequence: TGTGCCAGCAGCCCCACACAGGGCCCGGGTTCACCCCTCCACTTT. The encoded protein is CASSPTQGPGSPLHF.

This chain connects TRBV5-1 to TRBJ2-5, with 8 bases matching TRBD2. The CDR3 is made up of 15 amino acids. CDR1 SGHRS and CDR2 YFSETQ come from the germline V gene. Trimming cost V 1 base and J 3 bases; bases outside gene matches: 5. The CDR3 nucleotides are TGCGCCAGCAGCTTGTGGCCAGCGGGAGAAGAGACCCAGTACTTC. Amino acid sequence: CASSLWPAGEETQYF.

This CDR3 reads CASSPTASYEQYF. The DNA of the CDR3 is TGTGCCAGCAGTCCGACAGCATCCTACGAGCAGTACTTC. The V gene is TRBV6-5, the J gene TRBJ2-7; the D gene is possibly TRBD1 (5 bases). The CDR3 totals 13 residues. Germline V lookup: CDR1 MNHEY, CDR2 SVGAGI. Between the trimmed V and J ends, which lost 5 bases and 1 base, there was a span of 9 bases.

This chain links TRBV4-3 with TRBJ2-2; possible D gene TRBD2, 6 bases. From germline, CDR1 is LGHNA and CDR2 YSLEER. The ends were cut back, 0 bases at V and 10 bases at J, with 15 bases in the middle. The CDR3 is 15 residues long. CDR3 residues: CASSQDQRAPPELFF. The CDR3 nucleotides read TGCGCCAGCAGCCAAGATCAGCGGGCCCCCCCGGAGCTGTTTTTT.

The genes are TRBV4-2 and TRBJ1-5; TRBD1 is a possible D gene (6 bases). V shed 5 bases and J shed 3 bases, with 17 bases lying between them. Germline values: CDR1 LGHNA, CDR2 YNFKEQ. This CDR3 region has 16 residues. The CDR3 loop reads CASSSRTEDPNQPQHF. CDR3 nucleotides: TGTGCCAGCAGCAGCCGGACAGAAGACCCCAATCAGCCCCAGCATTTT.

The chain has TRBV5-1 and TRBJ1-1, with D uncertain. The V gene lost 0 bases and the J gene lost 4 bases, with 13 bases spanning the gap. Germline V gene lookup returns CDR1 SGHRS and CDR2 YFSETQ. The CDR3 covers 15 residues. Here the CDR3 reads CASSLGSSIITEAFF. In DNA form, the CDR3 reads TGCGCCAGCAGCTTGGGGTCCAGTATCATCACTGAAGCTTTCTTT.

This chain connects TRBV5-1 to TRBJ2-7; D is unclear. Deletions cut 2 bases from V and 4 bases from J, with 16 bases between. Germline CDR1 reads SGHRS; CDR2 reads YFSETQ. The CDR3 covers 15 residues. The CDR3 sequence is CASSLGGVLLYEQYF. The CDR3 DNA sequence: TGCGCCAGCAGCTTAGGCGGTGTCCTATTATACGAGCAGTACTTC.

The gene calls are TRBV4-3 and TRBJ2-2; D might be TRBD1 (6 bases). There are 18 residues in the CDR3. Trimming shortened V by 0 bases and J by 6 bases, and 20 bases separated the two germline ends. From germline, CDR1 is LGHNA and CDR2 YSLEER. In nucleotides, the CDR3 is TGCGCCAGCAGCCAAGACCGGGGTGGGGGCGCGGCGGCCGGGGAGCTGTTTTTT. Its translation is CASSQDRGGGAAAGELFF.

The CDR3 DNA reads as TGTGCCAGCAGCTTAGGACTAGCGGCCTCCTACGAGCAGTACTTC. Its protein is CASSLGLAASYEQYF. This rearrangement joins TRBV11-2 to TRBJ2-7; 9 bases agree with TRBD2. This CDR3 contains 15 residues. Unmatched junction bases numbered 1, after V lost 1 base and J lost 0 bases. From germline, CDR1 is SGHAT and CDR2 FQNNGV.

Points on this clone: The junction does not match germline at one end; this may be a read error. J is TRBJ1-3 and V is TRBV4-1; D is possibly TRBD1 (6 bases). Germline V gene sequence: CDR1 MGHRA, CDR2 YSYEKL. The CDR3 totals 15 residues. The CDR3 region is CASSLDRSSGNNIYF. Written as DNA, the CDR3 is TGCGCCAGCAGCCTCGACAGGAGCTCTGGAAACAACATATATTTT.

The chain recombines TRBV30 with TRBJ2-5, with D possibly matching TRBD2 (5 bases). Trimming shortened V by 0 bases and J by 0 bases, and 11 bases separated the two germline ends. Looked up from germline, CDR1 is GTSNPN and CDR2 is SVGIG (reference sequence). CDR3 size: 15 residues. In DNA, the CDR3 is TGTGCCTGGAGTGTAGCGGAGCAGTACCAAGAGACCCAGTACTTC. It codes for CAWSVAEQYQETQYF.

The chain recombines TRBV5-8 with TRBJ1-5; TRBD1 matches 7 bases. CDR1 is SGHTS, CDR2 YDEGEE, per germline. The CDR3 has 16 amino acids. V lost 4 bases to trimming and J lost 1 base; unmatched junction nucleotides: 8. The chain's CDR3 is CASSGGTALSNQPQHF. CDR3 DNA: TGTGCCAGCAGCGGGGGGACAGCCTTAAGCAATCAGCCCCAGCATTTT.